The clone carrying this T cell receptor (beta chain) was counted a single time. What it binds is not known. The entry originates in a study of cytomegalovirus exposure and HLA in healthy donors. Whole-study results and caveats: Investigators reported 150 to 200 TCR beta chains as tied to cytomegalovirus. Reported results showed that the classifier diagnosed cytomegalovirus status with high specificity and sensitivity.

The CDR3 extends over 14 amino acids. V shed 3 bases and J 5 bases; nucleotides not matched to a gene: 2. CDR1 and CDR2 from the germline V gene are SGHRS and YFSETQ. Some clones are missing from TCRdb's copy, which holds only in-frame ones; the method was immunoSEQ multiplex PCR. The table shows about 110,000 clones, with 88% occurring only once. Donors were drawn from the approximately 120-subject validation cohort, separate from the roughly 610-subject first cohort. This rearrangement joins TRBV5-1 to TRBJ2-2, with 9 positions matching TRBD1. The clonotype originates from a woman aged 18-29 years in good health and CMV-seropositive. Sequenced: PBMCs. Here the CDR3 reads CASSSGTGTGELFF. For the CDR3, the DNA is TGCGCCAGCAGCTCCGGGACAGGGACCGGGGAGCTGTTTTTT. Complete variable domain (other parts from reference TRBV5-1 and TRBJ2-2): KAGVTQTPRYLIKTRGQQVTLSCSPISGHRSVSWYQQTPGQGLQFLFEYFSETQRNKGNFPGRFSGRQFSNSRSEMNVSTLELGDSALYLCASSSGTGTGELFFGEGSRLTVL.